The 6 T cell receptor beta chains presented below share a single source sample, sequenced in a study of blood T cell repertoires in COVID-19. The method was immunoSEQ multiplex PCR; TCRdb's version includes in-frame clones alone and lacks a portion of them. The sample holds around 160,000 clones, roughly 90% seen once. The material sequenced was peripheral blood. These receptors all stem from a man younger than 35 with acute or convalescent COVID-19.

The chain is built from TRBV19 and TRBJ2-1; TRBD2 matches at 8 bases. CDR1 and CDR2 (germline): LNHDA, SQIVND (reference sequence). The V and J ends lost 5 bases and 5 bases, in that order; junction bases with no gene match: 11. The CDR3 sequence is 16 residues long. CDR3 sequence (DNA): TGTGCCAGTAGTCCCCGGGGGCGGGGGGCGAACAATGAGCAGTTCTTC. Encoded protein: CASSPRGRGANNEQFF.

CDR3 sequence (DNA): TGTGCCAGCAGCCCACACTACGAGCAGTACTTC. It codes for CASSPHYEQYF. This sequence joins TRBV12-3 or TRBV12-4 and TRBJ2-7, with no clear D. The germline V and J ends were trimmed by 6 bases and 3 bases, with 6 bases remaining between them. CDR3 length: 11 amino acids.

The chain combines TRBV7-9 with TRBJ1-4; possibly TRBD1 for D (5 bases). Trimming pared 1 base from V and 6 bases from J, leaving 9 bases between. The CDR3 totals 14 residues. Germline CDR1 is SEHNR and CDR2 is FQNEAQ (reference sequence). CDR3 residues: CASSLGGADEKLFF. CDR3 coding DNA: TGTGCCAGCAGCTTAGGGGGCGCGGATGAAAAACTGTTTTTT.

The rearrangement uses TRBV12-5 and TRBJ2-6; 8 positions agree with TRBD1. This CDR3 comprises 18 residues. With V trimmed by 1 base and J by 0 bases, 5 bases remained unmatched. The germline V gene has CDR1 LGHNT and CDR2 FRNRAP. DNA for the CDR3: TGTGCTAGTGGTTTGGCACAGGGGGTCCCCTCTGGGGCCAACGTCCTGACTTTC. Its translation: CASGLAQGVPSGANVLTF. Using reference TRBV12-5 and TRBJ2-6 for the parts outside the CDR3, the full variable domain is DARVTQTPRHKVTEMGQEVTMRCQPILGHNTVFWYRQTMMQGLELLAYFRNRAPLDDSGMPKDRFSAEMPDATLATLKIQPSEPRDSAVYFCASGLAQGVPSGANVLTFGAGSRLTVL.

The chain joins TRBV5-1 to TRBJ2-1, with TRBD2 identical over 8 bases. The CDR3 is made up of 18 amino acids. Trimming took 2 bases from V and 3 from J; bases not matched to a gene: 13. Germline V lookup: CDR1 SGHRS, CDR2 YFSETQ. The CDR3 region has the DNA TGCGCCAGCAGCTTAGTAGACGGGAGGGCCGGCTTCTACAATGAGCAGTTCTTC. It specifies CASSLVDGRAGFYNEQFF.

This chain uses TRBV9 with TRBJ1-2, with D possibly matching TRBD1 (5 bases). This CDR3 contains 15 residues. Trimming removed 0 bases from V and 3 bases from J, with 12 bases in between. Germline V lookup: CDR1 SGDLS, CDR2 YYNGEE. The CDR3: CASSVGPRVDYGYTF. CDR3 bases: TGTGCCAGCAGCGTAGGCCCCAGGGTTGACTATGGCTACACCTTC.